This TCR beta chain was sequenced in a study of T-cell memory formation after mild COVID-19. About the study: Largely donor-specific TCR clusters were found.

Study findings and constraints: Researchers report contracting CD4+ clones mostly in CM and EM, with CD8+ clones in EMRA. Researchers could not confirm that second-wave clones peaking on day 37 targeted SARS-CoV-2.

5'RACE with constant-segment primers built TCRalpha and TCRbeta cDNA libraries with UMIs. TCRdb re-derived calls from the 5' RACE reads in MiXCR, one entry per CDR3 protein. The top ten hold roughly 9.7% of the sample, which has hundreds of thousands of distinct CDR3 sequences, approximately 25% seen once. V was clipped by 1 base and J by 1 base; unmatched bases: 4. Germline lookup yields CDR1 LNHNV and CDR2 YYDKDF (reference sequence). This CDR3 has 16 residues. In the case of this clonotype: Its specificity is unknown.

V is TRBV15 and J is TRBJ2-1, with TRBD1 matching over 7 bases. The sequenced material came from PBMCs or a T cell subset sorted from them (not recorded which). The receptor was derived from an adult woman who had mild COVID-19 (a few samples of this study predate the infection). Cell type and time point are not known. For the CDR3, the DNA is TGTGCCACCAGCAGAGGCCTGACAGGGTCCTACAATGAGCAGTTCTTC. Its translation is CATSRGLTGSYNEQFF.